This TCR beta chain appears in the sequencing data of a study of blood T cell repertoires in COVID-19. Study-level information: Samples representing acute and convalescent COVID-19 were sourced from the United States, Italy and Spain.

Germline CDR1 reads SGHRS; CDR2 reads YFSETQ. CDR3 size: 16 residues. J was trimmed by 5 bases and V by 0 bases; bases with no gene match: 4. This table comes from immunoSEQ multiplex PCR, and its TCRdb copy is limited to in-frame clones, with some not included. The data hold fewer than 400,000 clones, with approximately 88% observed a single time. This study enrolled people aged about 18 to 90 from under 25 US geographic areas. Researchers sorted participants into cohorts using their self-reported clinical history. Cohort 3 recovery required two negative PCRs, clearance, or symptom resolution. The clonotype originates from a man aged 25-40 years who had recovered from COVID-19. V and J are TRBV5-1 and TRBJ1-6; 8 bases align to TRBD1. The sample consisted of PBMCs or T cells enriched from blood (not recorded which). CDR3 region: CASSLAPGQDNSPLHF. The CDR3 DNA reads as TGCGCCAGCAGCTTGGCACCGGGACAGGATAATTCACCCCTCCACTTT. Combining the CDR3 with reference TRBV5-1 and TRBJ1-6 gives the whole variable domain KAGVTQTPRYLIKTRGQQVTLSCSPISGHRSVSWYQQTPGQGLQFLFEYFSETQRNKGNFPGRFSGRQFSNSRSEMNVSTLELGDSALYLCASSLAPGQDNSPLHFGNGTRLTVT.